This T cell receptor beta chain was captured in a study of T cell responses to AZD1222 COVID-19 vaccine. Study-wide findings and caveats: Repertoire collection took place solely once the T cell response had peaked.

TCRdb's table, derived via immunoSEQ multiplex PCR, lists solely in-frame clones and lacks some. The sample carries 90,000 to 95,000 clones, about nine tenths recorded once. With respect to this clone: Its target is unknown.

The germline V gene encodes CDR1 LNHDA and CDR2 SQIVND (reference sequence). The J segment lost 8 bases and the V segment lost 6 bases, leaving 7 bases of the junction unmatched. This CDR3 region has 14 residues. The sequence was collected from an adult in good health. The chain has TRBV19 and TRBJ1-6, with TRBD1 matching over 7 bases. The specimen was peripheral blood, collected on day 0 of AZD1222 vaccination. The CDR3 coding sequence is TGTGCCAGTAGCCAACAGGGGATCTATTCACCCCTCCACTTT. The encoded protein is CASSQQGIYSPLHF.